The 24 T cell receptor beta chains below come from one sample, sequenced in a study of CD8 T cells in ankylosing spondylitis. Study-wide points: It appeared that ankylosing spondylitis blood was characterized by a TCR beta motif of several highly homologous variants.

TCRdb processed the 5' RACE reads anew with MiXCR; each CDR3 protein has one entry. Here the sample spans around 890,000 distinct CDR3 sequences, 10% to 15% being singletons. The antigens for these receptors are not known. Source material: blood, either unsorted or a sorted T cell fraction (not recorded which). All receptors come from a male donor with ankylosing spondylitis.

V is TRBV7-2 and J is TRBJ1-1; D gene uncertain. V gave up 5 bases and J gave up 1 base, with 11 bases separating them. The CDR3 has 14 amino acids. CDR1 and CDR2 from the germline V gene are SGHTA and FQGNSA. CDR3 amino acids: CASSRSPKNTEAFF. In nucleotides, the CDR3 is TGTGCCAGCAGCCGTAGTCCCAAGAACACTGAAGCTTTCTTT.

At least ten counts were recorded for this clonotype. This chain uses TRBV20-1 with TRBJ2-3, with TRBD1 identical over 8 bases. Germline V gene lookup returns CDR1 DFQATT and CDR2 SNEGSKA (reference sequence). With 3 bases clipped from V and 2 bases from J, the junction kept 7 bases outside the gene matches. This CDR3 contains 15 residues. CDR3 nucleotides: TGCAGTGCTAGTGATCCGACAGGGGCCACAGATACGCAGTATTTT. It translates to CSASDPTGATDTQYF.

This clonotype came up once. The V call is TRBV6-1, the J call TRBJ2-7, with TRBD1 identical over 7 bases. The CDR3 is 15 amino acids. Germline V gene data show CDR1 as MNHNS and CDR2 as SASEGT. Germline trimming cut 5 bases from V and 5 bases from J; bases unmatched to any gene: 12. This chain's CDR3 is CASSLRKGAGDEQYF. The CDR3 DNA reads TGTGCCAGCAGTCTTAGAAAGGGGGCAGGCGACGAGCAGTACTTC.

The genes are TRBV7-2 and TRBJ2-5, with a tentative D call TRBD2 (6 bases). V lost 0 bases to trimming and J lost 5 bases, with 13 bases between them. CDR3 length: 15 residues. Germline V gene data show CDR1 as SGHTA and CDR2 as FQGNSA. CDR3: CASSLAGGVLETQYF. The CDR3 region has the DNA TGTGCCAGCAGCTTAGCGGGCGGGGTCCTGGAGACCCAGTACTTC. Using reference TRBV7-2 and TRBJ2-5 for the parts outside the CDR3, the full variable domain is GAGVSQSPSNKVTEKGKDVELRCDPISGHTALYWYRQSLGQGLEFLIYFQGNSAPDKSGLPSDRFSAERTGGSVSTLTIQRTQQEDSAVYLCASSLAGGVLETQYFGPGTRLLVL.

This clonotype has more than one count but fewer than ten. CDR3 residues: CASSPRDGRQETQYF. The CDR3 DNA is TGTGCCAGTAGTCCCCGGGACGGTCGACAAGAGACCCAGTACTTC. This chain connects TRBV19 to TRBJ2-5; either TRBD1 or TRBD2 may fit D (5 bases each). CDR1 is LNHDA and CDR2 is SQIVND in the germline V gene (reference sequence). The V end lost 5 bases, the J end lost 2 bases, and 15 bases lay between the germline ends. The CDR3 covers 15 residues.

There are a few counts of this clonotype. The J gene is TRBJ2-1, the V gene TRBV6-5, with 9 bases aligning to TRBD2. The germline V gene encodes CDR1 MNHEY and CDR2 SVGAGI. The CDR3 extends over 16 amino acids. Germline trimming cut 4 bases from V and 5 bases from J; bases unmatched to any gene: 9. The CDR3 protein is CASSSAPGTSHNEQFF. The CDR3 DNA sequence: TGTGCCAGCAGTTCAGCTCCCGGGACTAGCCACAATGAGCAGTTCTTC.

This clonotype has more than one count but fewer than ten. The chain combines TRBV10-2 with TRBJ1-5, with no clear D. Germline values: CDR1 WSHSY, CDR2 SAAADI. The CDR3 is 15 amino acids. Trimming pared 2 bases from V and 1 base from J, leaving 9 bases between. The CDR3 sequence: CASSERRLSNQPQHF. The CDR3 bases are TGCGCCAGCAGTGAGCGGAGATTAAGCAATCAGCCCCAGCATTTT.

V is TRBV20-1 and J is TRBJ2-3; the match to TRBD2 covers 8 bases. With 6 bases clipped from V and 0 bases from J, the junction kept 8 bases outside the gene matches. CDR1 is DFQATT, CDR2 SNEGSKA, per germline (reference sequence). CDR3 length equals 15 residues. CDR3 residues: CSAQKERGSTDTQYF. In nucleotides, the CDR3 is TGCAGTGCGCAAAAAGAGCGGGGGAGCACAGATACGCAGTATTTT.

The chain has TRBV5-6 and TRBJ1-1, with a weak D call TRBD1 (6 bases). This CDR3 contains 15 residues. From germline, CDR1 is SGHDT and CDR2 YYEEEE. V was pared by 3 bases and J by 1 base, with 13 bases between. CDR3 sequence: CASSWGLRTNTEAFF. The CDR3 nucleotides read TGTGCCAGCAGCTGGGGGCTCCGCACGAACACTGAAGCTTTCTTT.

In its sample, this clonotype was seen a few times. V usage is TRBV7-3 and J usage is TRBJ2-3, with D hard to call. Germline values: CDR1 SGHTA, CDR2 FQGTGA. Trimming took off 2 bases at V and 4 bases at J, with 10 bases between the two ends. The CDR3 extends over 14 amino acids. This CDR3 reads CASSLLGRPDTQYF. The CDR3 region has the DNA TGTGCCAGCAGCTTATTGGGCAGGCCAGATACGCAGTATTTT.

The V call is TRBV5-1, the J call TRBJ2-3, with TRBD1 as a possible D gene (5 bases). V was shortened by 2 bases and J by 2 bases, with 9 bases between the two germline ends. This CDR3 contains 14 residues. Germline CDR1 SGHRS, CDR2 YFSETQ. The CDR3 loop reads CASSFKQDTDTQYF. In DNA form, the CDR3 reads TGCGCCAGCAGCTTTAAACAGGACACAGATACGCAGTATTTT.

This clonotype was picked up a small number of times. In nucleotides, the CDR3 is TGTGCCAGCACCGCGGGGCCGGGGTATCATGAGCAGTTCTTC. This encodes CASTAGPGYHEQFF. This sequence joins TRBV6-2 or TRBV6-3 and TRBJ2-1; possible D gene TRBD2, 6 bases. The ends were cut back, 7 bases at V and 8 bases at J, with 18 bases in the middle. The CDR3 spans 14 residues. Per germline, CDR1 MNHEY and CDR2 SVGEGT.

J is TRBJ2-5 and V is TRBV10-3; 13 bases are a match to TRBD2. The CDR3 sequence is 16 residues long. V lost 6 bases, J lost 2 bases, and 6 bases stayed unmatched. Per the germline V gene, CDR1 is ENHRY and CDR2 is SYGVKD. The CDR3 sequence: CAISLGLAGSQETQYF. The CDR3 DNA reads as TGTGCCATCAGCCTGGGACTAGCGGGATCACAAGAGACCCAGTACTTC.

This clonotype was counted a single time. The V call is TRBV9, the J call TRBJ2-3, with D perhaps TRBD1 or TRBD2 (7 bases each). Germline loops: CDR1 SGDLS, CDR2 YYNGEE. The CDR3 has 16 residues. Trimming cost V 2 bases and J 2 bases, with 15 bases left between them. This CDR3 is CASSVRGGQLTDTQYF. Here the CDR3 DNA reads TGTGCCAGCAGCGTCCGCGGGGGACAGCTCACAGATACGCAGTATTTT.

In its sample, this clonotype was seen a few times. The chain's CDR3 is CAISERRDETQYF. CDR3 nucleotide sequence: TGTGCCATCAGTGAGAGGAGGGACGAGACCCAGTACTTC. The chain is built from TRBV10-3 and TRBJ2-5; possible D gene TRBD2, 6 bases. V was cut by 2 bases and J by 5 bases, with 9 bases left in between. CDR1 is ENHRY and CDR2 is SYGVKD in the germline V gene. The CDR3 extends over 13 amino acids.

This clonotype was counted a few times. The chain recombines TRBV7-2 with TRBJ2-5; 7 bases agree with TRBD1. Germline V lookup: CDR1 SGHTA, CDR2 FQGNSA. J gave up 1 base and V 5 bases, and 7 bases lay outside the gene matches. This CDR3 region has 15 residues. The CDR3 DNA reads as TGTGCCAGCAGCGCGGCAGGGACAGTCCAAGAGACCCAGTACTTC. It codes for CASSAAGTVQETQYF.

This clonotype was observed a few times. The genes are TRBV15 and TRBJ2-7; D remains ambiguous. V lost 3 bases, J lost 6 bases, and 18 bases lay in between. The CDR3 totals 15 residues. Germline lookup yields CDR1 LNHNV and CDR2 YYDKDF (reference sequence). Written as DNA, the CDR3 is TGTGCCACCAGCAGCGGTACCGAACGGCTGTCCGAGCAGTACTTC. It is translated as CATSSGTERLSEQYF.

The chain couples TRBV28 to TRBJ2-7; D is unresolved. The CDR3 is 12 amino acids. CDR1 and CDR2 from the germline V gene are MDHEN and SYDVKM. Trimming removed 6 bases at V and 2 bases at J, with 8 bases between. DNA of the CDR3: TGTGCCAGCAGGCGCCGGGCCTACGAGCAGTACTTC. As protein: CASRRRAYEQYF.

The CDR3 DNA follows: TGTGCCAGCAGTTTCCGGGGCTTAAGCTCCTACGAGCAGTACTTC. Its translation: CASSFRGLSSYEQYF. The chain is built from TRBV28 and TRBJ2-7; D could derive from TRBD1 or TRBD2 (5 bases each). The CDR3 loop spans 15 amino acids. Per the germline V gene, CDR1 is MDHEN and CDR2 is SYDVKM. Deletions cut 3 bases from V and 0 bases from J, with 12 bases between.

The V gene is TRBV20-1, the J gene TRBJ2-4; a weak D match, TRBD1 (5 bases). CDR1 is DFQATT and CDR2 is SNEGSKA in the germline V gene (reference sequence). V gave up 5 bases and J gave up 2 bases, with 13 bases separating them. The CDR3 is 14 amino acids. The CDR3 DNA sequence: TGCAGTGCTGGGGCCTTGGGGTCCAAAAACATTCAGTACTTC. This sequence encodes CSAGALGSKNIQYF.

V is TRBV11-3 and J is TRBJ2-3; D possibly corresponds to TRBD1 (5 bases). CDR1 and CDR2 from the germline V gene are SGHNT and YENEEA. The CDR3 spans 15 residues. V lost 3 bases to trimming and J lost 4 bases, with 14 bases between them. The CDR3 nucleotides are TGTGCCAGCAGCTTCTACGGACATAACGCAGATACGCAGTATTTT. Translation: CASSFYGHNADTQYF.

The chain carries TRBV7-2 and TRBJ2-4; D remains unclear. The CDR3 length is 15 residues. The germline V gene encodes CDR1 SGHTA and CDR2 FQGNSA. V dropped 7 bases and J dropped 0 bases, with 13 bases sitting between them. The chain's CDR3 is CASTLASSAKNIQYF. The CDR3 bases are TGTGCCAGCACCTTGGCGTCCTCAGCCAAAAACATTCAGTACTTC.

This CDR3 reads CASSPRTSGRSEQFF. CDR3 nucleotide sequence: TGTGCCAGCAGTCCCCGGACTAGCGGGAGGAGTGAGCAGTTCTTC. This chain joins TRBV28 and TRBJ2-1; 14 bases map to TRBD2. V gave up 5 bases and J gave up 9 bases; unmatched junction bases: 6. The length of the CDR3 is 15 residues. The germline V gene has CDR1 MDHEN and CDR2 SYDVKM.

In this sample, this clonotype turned up a few times. This chain connects TRBV20-1 to TRBJ2-3, with D perhaps TRBD2 (5 bases). Germline CDR1 reads DFQATT; CDR2 reads SNEGSKA (reference sequence). The ends were cut back, 6 bases at V and 8 bases at J, with 18 bases in the middle. The length of the CDR3 is 13 residues. CDR3 sequence: CSAALVIRSTQYF. The CDR3 nucleotides read TGCAGTGCCGCACTAGTTATTCGGAGTACGCAGTATTTT.